The T cell receptor beta chain under discussion was sequenced for a study of blood T cell repertoires in COVID-19. The overall study: Samples came from the United States, Italy and Spain, spanning acute and convalescent COVID-19. Sources were T cells, B-cell-depleted T cells, or PBMCs; the material itself was cDNA or gDNA.

Participants' own reports of clinical history determined their cohort assignment. In the original processing: Cell counts per sample came from amplifying reference gene primers. Clones were read by immunoSEQ multiplex PCR, and TCRdb kept only the in-frame ones, dropping some. The V and J calls and clone size come from that table; D and trimming were worked out from the DNA. The table has under 300,000 clones, about nine tenths seen once. The source of this sequence is a woman aged 40-49 years who had recovered from COVID-19. Sequenced: PBMCs or T cells enriched from blood (not recorded which).

CDR3 region: CASSLRTGAPYNEQFF. The CDR3 coding sequence is TGTGCCAGCAGCCTCCGGACAGGGGCCCCCTACAATGAGCAGTTCTTC. The chain links TRBV5-6 to TRBJ2-1; 9 bases fit TRBD1. Germline CDR1 is SGHDT and CDR2 is YYEEEE. After removal of 4 bases from V and 2 bases from J, the junction contained 7 bases not matched to a gene. This CDR3 is built from 16 residues.